A single sample is the source of the 16 T cell receptor beta chains below, sequenced in a study of CD8+ T cells in alopecia areata. Samples from alopecia areata patients were lesional scalp punch biopsies and peripheral blood. Extraction and reverse transcription of RNA yielded cDNA as the sequencing template. Libraries were prepared by immunoSEQ multiplex PCR; TCRdb keeps only in-frame clonotypes and omits some of them. The table shows 12,000 or so clones, with around 60% occurring only once. Sequenced: skin. The receptors stem from a human donor with alopecia areata.

This chain joins TRBV30 and TRBJ2-1; a weak D match, TRBD1 (5 bases). Between the trimmed V and J ends, which lost 4 bases and 8 bases, there was a span of 33 bases. CDR1 and CDR2 (germline): GTSNPN, SVGIG (reference sequence). The CDR3 extends over 19 amino acids. The CDR3 nucleotides are TGTGCCTGGACCCGAACCCCAGGGTTCACAAGAACGGTAAAGGATGAGCAGTTCTTC. As protein: CAWTRTPGFTRTVKDEQFF.

This clone has only one observation. The rearrangement joins TRBV7-2 to TRBJ2-3, with TRBD1 as a possible D gene (5 bases). The germline gives CDR1 SGHTA, CDR2 FQGNSA. The CDR3 is 13 residues long. Trimming left V 5 bases short and J 4 bases short, with 10 bases between. In DNA form, the CDR3 reads TGTGCCAGCAGCGTCTTGGGGCCAGATACGCAGTATTTT. It encodes CASSVLGPDTQYF.

V and J are TRBV9 and TRBJ2-5, with D perhaps TRBD1 or TRBD2 (6 bases each). Germline V gives CDR1 SGDLS, CDR2 YYNGEE. Trimming cost V 4 bases and J 5 bases, with 15 bases left between them. CDR3 length: 14 residues. The CDR3 DNA follows: TGTGCCAGCAGCCCTCCCGGGGGCCAGGAGACCCAGTACTTC. This codes for CASSPPGGQETQYF.

This clone was counted only a few times. The chain links TRBV11-2 to TRBJ2-3; 9 bases fit TRBD2. Germline values: CDR1 SGHAT, CDR2 FQNNGV. Unmatched junction bases numbered 6, after V lost 4 bases and J lost 1 base. The CDR3 totals 16 residues. The chain's CDR3 is CASSWSSGGRTDTQYF. For the CDR3, the DNA is TGTGCCAGCAGCTGGAGTAGCGGGGGCCGCACAGATACGCAGTATTTT.

The chain links TRBV7-2 to TRBJ1-6; 8 nucleotides line up with TRBD1. CDR1 SGHTA and CDR2 FQGNSA come from the germline V gene. The CDR3 extends over 16 amino acids. V shed 5 bases, J shed 10 bases, and the junction held 13 bases outside the gene matches. This CDR3 is CASSPLQGGRLSPLHF. The CDR3 nucleotides read TGTGCCAGCAGCCCTTTACAGGGGGGGCGACTATCACCCCTCCACTTT.

Here the CDR3 DNA reads TGTGCCAGCAGCCAAGATTCACGGGGAGGGAATTCACCCCTCCACTTT. Residues: CASSQDSRGGNSPLHF. The chain employs TRBV4-2 and TRBJ1-6; no reliable D call. CDR3 length equals 16 residues. V lost 0 bases, J lost 7 bases, and 13 bases lay in between. CDR1 and CDR2 (germline): LGHNA, YNFKEQ.

The CDR3, as DNA: TGTGCCAGCAGCTTATCCGGGACAGATAACAATGAGCAGTTCTTC. It specifies CASSLSGTDNNEQFF. This rearrangement joins TRBV11-2 to TRBJ2-1; 7 bases map to TRBD1. V dropped 2 bases and J dropped 5; count of bases not matched to a gene: 6. Per germline, CDR1 SGHAT and CDR2 FQNNGV. The CDR3 contains 15 residues.

V and J are TRBV28 and TRBJ2-3; 8 nucleotides align to TRBD2. Germline V gene lookup returns CDR1 MDHEN and CDR2 SYDVKM. J lost 1 base, V lost 0 bases, and 0 bases had no gene match. The CDR3 extends over 15 amino acids. As DNA, the CDR3 is TGTGCCAGCAGTTTATGGACTAGCGGCACAGATACGCAGTATTTT. This translates into CASSLWTSGTDTQYF.

The chain is built from TRBV18 and TRBJ2-1, with 9 bases that match TRBD2. The germline V gene has CDR1 KGHSH and CDR2 LQKENI. Germline trimming cut 3 bases from V and 8 bases from J; bases unmatched to any gene: 11. The CDR3 is made up of 16 amino acids. The DNA of the CDR3 is TGTGCCAGCTCACCGGCTGCGGGGGGGCCGGAGGATGAGCAGTTCTTC. It translates to CASSPAAGGPEDEQFF.

V usage is TRBV6-6 and J usage is TRBJ2-2, with D unresolved. There are 11 residues in the CDR3. Per the germline V gene, CDR1 is MNHNY and CDR2 is SVGAGI (reference sequence). Trimming removed 6 bases at V and 8 bases at J, with 7 bases between. This chain's CDR3 is CASRNAGELFF. The CDR3 DNA reads as TGTGCCAGCAGAAACGCGGGGGAGCTGTTTTTT.

In regard to this clone: A junction boundary mismatches the germline segment, possibly from a read error. At the DNA level, this CDR3 is encoded by other sequences in the same sample as well. J is TRBJ1-1 and V is TRBV20-1; D remains unclear. The length of the CDR3 is 11 residues. Germline-derived CDR1 and CDR2 are DFQATT and SNEGSKA (reference sequence). The CDR3 DNA is TGCAGTGCTAACTGGAACACTGAAGCTTTCTTC. It encodes CSANWNTEAFF.

This clone was observed once. CDR3 amino acids: CASSRGNRGEKLFF. CDR3 bases: TGTGCCAGCAGTCGGGGAAACAGGGGCGAAAAACTGTTTTTT. The V call is TRBV6-5, the J call TRBJ1-4, with 7 nucleotides matching TRBD1. V trimming: 5 bases; J trimming: 8 bases; junction bases outside the gene matches: 8. The CDR3 covers 14 residues. Germline V gene sequence: CDR1 MNHEY, CDR2 SVGAGI.

The genes are TRBV10-3 and TRBJ1-3; D gene uncertain. In germline, CDR1 is ENHRY, CDR2 SYGVKD. The CDR3 contains 11 residues. V lost 4 bases, J lost 9 bases, and 7 bases lay in between. Here the CDR3 reads CAISGPPTIYF. The DNA for the CDR3 is TGTGCCATCAGTGGACCCCCCACCATATATTTT.

The count of this clone is one. V is TRBV29-1 and J is TRBJ2-1; D tentatively fits TRBD1 or TRBD2 (5 bases each). Germline CDR1 and CDR2: SQVTM and ANQGSEA. The V end was cut by 3 bases, the J end by 0 bases, with 9 bases between. The CDR3 consists of 14 residues. The CDR3: CSVERGDSYNEQFF. In DNA, the CDR3 is TGCAGCGTTGAGAGAGGGGACTCCTACAATGAGCAGTTCTTC.

V usage is TRBV7-2 and J usage is TRBJ1-3; perhaps TRBD1 as D (5 bases). This CDR3 region has 15 residues. Germline V gene sequence: CDR1 SGHTA, CDR2 FQGNSA. Trimming cost V 5 bases and J 1 base, with 12 bases left between them. CDR3 DNA sequence: TGTGCCAGCAGCCCTTACTCAGGGTCTGGAAACACCATATATTTT. Its protein product is CASSPYSGSGNTIYF.

The chain recombines TRBV7-6 with TRBJ2-7, with 8 bases aligning to TRBD1. V shed 2 bases and J 4 bases; nucleotides not matched to a gene: 4. Germline CDR1 reads SGHVS; CDR2 reads FNYEAQ. The CDR3 extends over 14 amino acids. CDR3 coding DNA: TGTGCCAGCAGCTTACAGGGGGCGCGATACGAGCAGTACTTC. Residues: CASSLQGARYEQYF.